The rows below give T cell receptor beta chains drawn from one sample of a study of T-cell memory formation after mild COVID-19. TCRdb fed the 5' RACE reads into MiXCR, producing one record per CDR3 protein. The data contain 350,000 to 450,000 distinct CDR3 sequences, around 18% of them singletons. Sequenced: PBMCs or a T cell subset sorted from them (not recorded which). The receptors here all came from an adult woman who had mild COVID-19 (a few samples of this study predate the infection). Cell type and time point are not known. The CDR3 runs from the conserved cysteine through the conserved F or W. The order of the fields is J gene, clone size, V gene, D gene, CDR3 DNA, CDR3 protein. The D gene is left open where the match is weak. Not all rows give a size; the values are once, few, many and, for expanded clones, a class.

TRBJ2-1 few TRBV7-6 TRBD2 TGTGCCAGCAGTTCTAACCTCCGGCGGGGGGGCAGGAATGAGCAGTTCTTC CASSSNLRRGGRNEQFF
TRBJ2-2 few TRBV6-2/TRBV6-3 . TGTGCCAGCAGTCCAGGGGTCCAGAAATTTAACACCGGGGAGCTGTTTTTT CASSPGVQKFNTGELFF
TRBJ2-2 . TRBV2 TRBD2 TGTGCCAGCGCGGCCGGGACTAGGGAAAGCGGGGAGCTGTTTTTT CASAAGTRESGELFF
TRBJ2-3 few TRBV6-5 TRBD1 TGTGCCAGCAGTATGGGACAGGGAACAGATACGCAGTATTTT CASSMGQGTDTQYF
TRBJ2-1 few TRBV7-2 . TGTGCCAGCAGCTTAGGAGGCGGGGTCTCCTACAATGAGCAGTTCTTC CASSLGGGVSYNEQFF
TRBJ1-4 few TRBV5-1 . TGCGCCAGCAGCACCCTGGACAGCATACCCTCTTATAATGAAAAACTGTTTTTT CASSTLDSIPSYNEKLFF
TRBJ1-1 many TRBV5-1 . TGCGCCAGCAGCCCTATGGTCAGGGAGAACACTGAAGCTTTCTTT CASSPMVRENTEAFF
TRBJ2-5 . TRBV18 . TGTGCCAGCTCTCGCGGGACTTCCGAGACCCAGTACTTC CASSRGTSETQYF
TRBJ2-7 . TRBV6-5 TRBD1 TGTGCCAGCAGTGCTGACAGGGGGGGTTCCTACGAGCAGTACTTC CASSADRGGSYEQYF
TRBJ1-3 few TRBV7-6 . TGTGCCAGCAGCGCGAGCCCCCGGGCCATCTCTGGAAACACCATATATTTT CASSASPRAISGNTIYF
TRBJ1-6 few TRBV6-6 . TGTGCCAGCAGTCCGAAGTATTCGACACTTTATCCCCTCCACTTT CASSPKYSTLYPLHF